The clone carrying this T cell receptor (beta chain) has just one count. As yet, its antigen is unknown. The genomic DNA of each subset was split evenly across several immunoSEQ plates. TCRdb keeps only in-frame clones here, not all; method: immunoSEQ multiplex PCR. The profile shows under 1,900,000 clones, approximately 98.5% of them singletons. Germline CDR1 SGHRS, CDR2 YFSETQ. The length of the CDR3 is 18 residues. With V trimmed by 4 bases and J by 2 bases, 16 bases remained unmatched. This record belongs to a study of shared clonotypes between healthy human individuals. Study results and limitations: In general, naive subsets displayed greater estimated richness than memory subsets did.

The receptor was derived from a man aged 25 to 40 in good health. The chain combines TRBV5-1 with TRBJ2-7, with 9 positions matching TRBD2. Sample: naive CD4+ T cells sorted from blood. Documented subset: CD45RA+ positively selected. The chain's CDR3 is CASSPWPSGASGPYEQYF. CDR3 bases: TGCGCCAGCAGCCCGTGGCCTAGCGGGGCTAGCGGACCCTACGAGCAGTACTTC.